This entry lists 8 T cell receptor beta chains sequenced from one sample in a study of cytotoxic CD8 clonotypes in ibrutinib-treated CLL. The method was immunoSEQ multiplex PCR; TCRdb's version includes in-frame clones alone and lacks a portion of them. The repertoire includes roughly 28,000 clones, approximately 62% of them detected once, and 14% sits in the top ten. The sample consisted of PBMCs, taken before ibrutinib treatment. Source of these receptors: a human donor with chronic lymphocytic leukemia.

The chain joins TRBV25-1 to TRBJ2-1; TRBD1 matches at 7 bases. Germline V gene data show CDR1 as MGHDK and CDR2 as SYGVNS. V shed 8 bases and J 7 bases; nucleotides not matched to a gene: 5. CDR3 length equals 12 residues. The CDR3 loop is CASLTGWNEQFF. CDR3 DNA: TGTGCCAGCTTGACAGGGTGGAATGAGCAGTTCTTC. The full variable domain, completed using reference TRBV25-1 and TRBJ2-1, is EADIYQTPRYLVIGTGKKITLECSQTMGHDKMYWYQQDPGMELHLIHYSYGVNSTEKGDLSSESTVSRIRTEHFPLTLESARPSHTSQYLCASLTGWNEQFFGPGTRLTVL.

This clone was detected a few times. The genes are TRBV7-9 and TRBJ2-3, with 9 bases aligning to TRBD1. Trimming removed 5 bases from V and 3 bases from J; junction bases left unmatched: 12. Germline CDR1 is SEHNR and CDR2 is FQNEAQ (reference sequence). The CDR3 loop spans 17 amino acids. The CDR3 region is CASSPPAGDRATDTQYF. The CDR3 DNA follows: TGTGCCAGCAGCCCGCCGGCGGGGGACAGGGCAACAGATACGCAGTATTTT. The full variable domain, with the rest looked up from reference TRBV7-9 and TRBJ2-3, is DTGVSQNPRHKITKRGQNVTFRCDPISEHNRLYWYRQTLGQGPEFLTYFQNEAQLEKSRLLSDRFSAERPKGSFSTLEIQRTEQGDSAMYLCASSPPAGDRATDTQYFGPGTRLTVL.

This sequence joins TRBV5-1 and TRBJ2-7; D is possibly TRBD1 (5 bases). The CDR3 has 14 residues. Germline lookup yields CDR1 SGHRS and CDR2 YFSETQ. Deletions cut 4 bases from V and 0 bases from J, with 11 bases between. DNA of the CDR3: TGCGCCAGCAGCCGAACCCAGGGCTCCTACGAGCAGTACTTC. Amino acid sequence: CASSRTQGSYEQYF.

This clone was counted only a few times. The rearrangement links TRBV5-1 to TRBJ1-6; weak D call: TRBD1 (6 bases). The CDR3 totals 14 residues. Germline lookup yields CDR1 SGHRS and CDR2 YFSETQ. V lost 0 bases, J lost 9 bases, and 10 bases lay in between. DNA for the CDR3: TGCGCCAGCAGCTTGGCAGGGGAGAGTTCACCCCTCCACTTT. Translating gives CASSLAGESSPLHF.

This clone has a handful of counts. The genes are TRBV27 and TRBJ1-2; 9 bases align to TRBD1. The CDR3 is made up of 14 amino acids. The germline gives CDR1 MNHEY, CDR2 SMNVEV (reference sequence). J lost 6 bases, V lost 6 bases, and 8 bases had no gene match. Written as DNA, the CDR3 is TGTGCCAGCAGCACCAGGACAGGGGTAAATGGCTACACCTTC. This gives the protein CASSTRTGVNGYTF.

V is TRBV7-6 and J is TRBJ1-2; D is ambiguous. The germline gives CDR1 SGHVS, CDR2 FNYEAQ. The CDR3 runs 15 residues. The V end lost 0 bases, the J end lost 8 bases, and 16 bases lay between the germline ends. CDR3 region: CASSLAPTAYKGYTF. The CDR3 DNA is TGTGCCAGCAGCTTAGCCCCTACCGCTTACAAAGGCTACACCTTC.

This chain links TRBV19 with TRBJ2-1; 11 bases map to TRBD2. With 6 bases clipped from V and 5 bases from J, the junction kept 6 bases outside the gene matches. The CDR3 loop spans 15 amino acids. Germline loops: CDR1 LNHDA, CDR2 SQIVND (reference sequence). CDR3 sequence reads: CASSPGTSGHNEQFF. The CDR3 DNA reads TGTGCCAGTAGCCCCGGGACTAGCGGTCACAATGAGCAGTTCTTC.

V gene TRBV29-1 combines with J gene TRBJ2-7, with 7 bases identical to TRBD1. Germline trimming cut 4 bases from V and 2 bases from J; bases unmatched to any gene: 5. The CDR3 consists of 13 residues. Germline-derived CDR1 and CDR2 are SQVTM and ANQGSEA. The CDR3 sequence: CSVVGQNTYEQYF. CDR3 sequence (DNA): TGCAGCGTTGTGGGACAGAACACCTACGAGCAGTACTTC.